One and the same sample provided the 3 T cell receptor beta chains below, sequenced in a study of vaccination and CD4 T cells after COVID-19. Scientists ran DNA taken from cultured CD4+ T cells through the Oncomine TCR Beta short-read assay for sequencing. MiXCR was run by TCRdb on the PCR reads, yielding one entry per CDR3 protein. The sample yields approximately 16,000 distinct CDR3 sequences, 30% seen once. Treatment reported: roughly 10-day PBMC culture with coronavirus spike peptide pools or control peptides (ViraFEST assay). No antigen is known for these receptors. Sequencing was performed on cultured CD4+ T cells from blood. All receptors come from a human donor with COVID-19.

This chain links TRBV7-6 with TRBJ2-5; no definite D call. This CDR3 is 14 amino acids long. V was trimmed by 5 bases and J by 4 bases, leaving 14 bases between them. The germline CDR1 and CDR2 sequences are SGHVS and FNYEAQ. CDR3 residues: CASSLIHSGETQYF. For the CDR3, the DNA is TGTGCCAGCAGCCTTATCCACTCGGGAGAGACCCAGTACTTC.

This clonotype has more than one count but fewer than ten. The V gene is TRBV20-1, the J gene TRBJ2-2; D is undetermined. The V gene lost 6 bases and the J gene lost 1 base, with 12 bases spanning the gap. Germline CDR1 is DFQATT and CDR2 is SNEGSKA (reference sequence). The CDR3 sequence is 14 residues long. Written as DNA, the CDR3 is TGCAGTGCGCTAGAGGTGGGGAACACCGGGGAGCTGTTTTTT. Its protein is CSALEVGNTGELFF.

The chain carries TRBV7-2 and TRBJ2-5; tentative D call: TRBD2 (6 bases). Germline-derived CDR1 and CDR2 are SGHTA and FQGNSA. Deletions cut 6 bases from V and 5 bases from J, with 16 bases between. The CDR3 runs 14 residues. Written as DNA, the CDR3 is TGTGCCAGCAGGACCGGACACAGCGGGGAGACCCAGTACTTC. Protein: CASRTGHSGETQYF.